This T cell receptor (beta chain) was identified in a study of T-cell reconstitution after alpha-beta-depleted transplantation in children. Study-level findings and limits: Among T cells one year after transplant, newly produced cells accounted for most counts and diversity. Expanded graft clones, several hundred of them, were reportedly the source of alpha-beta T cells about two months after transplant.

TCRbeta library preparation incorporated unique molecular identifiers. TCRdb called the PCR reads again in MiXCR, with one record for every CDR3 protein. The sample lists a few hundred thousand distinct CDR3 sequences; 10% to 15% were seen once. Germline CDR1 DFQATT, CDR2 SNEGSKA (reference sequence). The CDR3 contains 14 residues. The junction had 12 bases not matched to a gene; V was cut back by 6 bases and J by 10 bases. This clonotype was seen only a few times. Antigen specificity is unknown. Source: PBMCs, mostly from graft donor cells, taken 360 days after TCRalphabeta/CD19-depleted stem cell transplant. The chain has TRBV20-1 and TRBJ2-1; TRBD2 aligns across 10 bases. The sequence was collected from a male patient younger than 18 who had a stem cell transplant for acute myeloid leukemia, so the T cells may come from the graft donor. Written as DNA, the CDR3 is TGCAGTGCCGGGGGGACTAGCGACGCTAGCGAGCAGTTCTTC. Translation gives CSAGGTSDASEQFF.